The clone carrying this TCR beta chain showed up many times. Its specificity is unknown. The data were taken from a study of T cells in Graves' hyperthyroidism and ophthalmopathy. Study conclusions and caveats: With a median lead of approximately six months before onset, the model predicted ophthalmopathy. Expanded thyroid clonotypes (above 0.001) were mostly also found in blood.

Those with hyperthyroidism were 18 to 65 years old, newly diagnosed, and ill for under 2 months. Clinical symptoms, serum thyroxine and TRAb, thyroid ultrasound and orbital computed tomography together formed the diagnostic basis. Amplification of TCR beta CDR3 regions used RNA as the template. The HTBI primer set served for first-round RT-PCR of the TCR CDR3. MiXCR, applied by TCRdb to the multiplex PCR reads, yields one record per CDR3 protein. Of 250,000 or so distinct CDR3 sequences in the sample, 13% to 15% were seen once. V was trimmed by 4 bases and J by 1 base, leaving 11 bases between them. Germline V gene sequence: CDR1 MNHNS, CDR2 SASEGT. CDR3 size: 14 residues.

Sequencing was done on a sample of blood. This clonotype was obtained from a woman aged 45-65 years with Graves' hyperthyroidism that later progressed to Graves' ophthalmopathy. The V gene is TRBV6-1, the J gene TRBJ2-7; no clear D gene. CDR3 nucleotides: TGTGCCAGCAGTGTCGGGCCCGTATCCTACGAGCAGTACTTC. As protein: CASSVGPVSYEQYF.